This T cell receptor (beta chain) was sequenced in a study of blood T cells in healthy people across ages. Notes on the study in general: Relative to aged donors, long-lived donors carried more naive CD4+ cells and displayed higher diversity. Underestimates were what the diversity estimates from one million T cells were considered to be.

For the second PCR, which ran for roughly 6 to 12 cycles, a sample-barcoded 5' primer and a J-beta primer mix were used. Each CDR3 protein gets one entry after TCRdb re-called the 5' RACE reads with MiXCR. The data hold around 1,000,000 distinct CDR3 sequences, with 25% observed a single time. This clonotype appeared a few times. Its antigen is as yet unknown. These records were also assigned to another study, of T cells of mothers and their children. As that study records: Nine systemically healthy Caucasian donors: three mothers, six children. RNA extracted was entirely used for cDNA synthesis, approximately 1.6 ug per 15 ul.

Sequencing input: blood. This clonotype was sampled from a girl aged 2-10 years in good health.

The CDR3 DNA sequence: TGTGCCAGCCGAAGGGACGGAGCCTACGGGGAGCAGTACTTC. This codes for CASRRDGAYGEQYF. The V call is TRBV27, the J call TRBJ2-5; perhaps D is TRBD1 or TRBD2 (5 bases each). The CDR3 is 14 residues long. V lost 8 bases, J lost 11 bases, and 24 bases lay in between. Germline CDR1 reads MNHEY; CDR2 reads SMNVEV (reference sequence).